In this sample, the clone carrying this T cell receptor beta chain turned up a few times. Germline is not matched at one junction end, which may reflect a read error. These data come from a study of T cell repertoires in cytomegalovirus infection. Each CDR3 protein is one row after TCRdb ran MiXCR on the reads. The sample lists about 310,000 distinct CDR3 sequences, about a sixth seen once, with about 11% in the top ten. The CDR3 is 14 residues long. The germline CDR1 and CDR2 sequences are LGHDT and YNNKEL (reference sequence). Sequenced material: PBMCs. V usage is TRBV3-1 and J usage is TRBJ2-1; tentatively, D is TRBD1 (6 bases). The TCR comes from a human donor in good health (CMV status not recorded). Some clones in this sample may be carry-over from other donors' samples. As DNA, the CDR3 is TGTGCCAGCACCCAAGGGGGACACTACAATGAGCAGTTCTTC. The encoded protein is CASTQGGHYNEQFF.